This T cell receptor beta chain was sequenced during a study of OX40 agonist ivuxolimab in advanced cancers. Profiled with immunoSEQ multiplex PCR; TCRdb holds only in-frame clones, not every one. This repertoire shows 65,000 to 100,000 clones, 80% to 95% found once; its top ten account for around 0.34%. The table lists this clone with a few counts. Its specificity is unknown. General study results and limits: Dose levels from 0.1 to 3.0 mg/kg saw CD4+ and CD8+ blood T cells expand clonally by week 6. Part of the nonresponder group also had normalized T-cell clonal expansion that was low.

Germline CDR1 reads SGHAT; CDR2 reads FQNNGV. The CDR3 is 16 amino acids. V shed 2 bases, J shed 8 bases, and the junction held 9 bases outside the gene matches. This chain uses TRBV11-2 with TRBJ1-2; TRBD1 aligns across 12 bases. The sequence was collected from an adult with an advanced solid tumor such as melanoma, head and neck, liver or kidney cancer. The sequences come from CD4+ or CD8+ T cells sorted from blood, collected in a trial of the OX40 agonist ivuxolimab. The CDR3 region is CASSLSPGTGGQGYTF. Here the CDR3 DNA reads TGTGCCAGCAGCTTAAGCCCCGGGACAGGGGGCCAAGGCTACACCTTC.